This TCR beta chain was sequenced during a study of T cell changes during pregnancy in multiple sclerosis. Sequencing was performed with immunoSEQ multiplex PCR; in TCRdb, only in-frame clones are kept and a portion is missing. Of some 140,000 clones listed, less than 97% are singletons. The specimen comprised peripheral blood, sampled after pregnancy. The sequence was obtained from a female donor with multiple sclerosis, enrolled in a pregnancy study.

The CDR3 sequence is CASSFEGSGYTF. The CDR3 nucleotides read TGTGCCAGCAGTTTCGAGGGTAGTGGCTACACCTTC. The rearrangement joins TRBV28 to TRBJ1-2, with D unclear. This CDR3 contains 12 residues. Germline CDR1 and CDR2: MDHEN and SYDVKM. The V and J ends lost 3 bases and 7 bases respectively, with 9 bases between them.